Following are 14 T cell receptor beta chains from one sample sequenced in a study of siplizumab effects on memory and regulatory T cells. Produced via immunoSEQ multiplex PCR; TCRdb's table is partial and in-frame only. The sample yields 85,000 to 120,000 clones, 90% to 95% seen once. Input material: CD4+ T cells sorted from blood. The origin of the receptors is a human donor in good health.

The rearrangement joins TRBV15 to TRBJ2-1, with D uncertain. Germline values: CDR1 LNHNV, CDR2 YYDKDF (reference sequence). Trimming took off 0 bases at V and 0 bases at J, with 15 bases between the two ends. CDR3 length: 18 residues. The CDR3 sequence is CATSRDVTSPSSYNEQFF. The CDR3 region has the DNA TGTGCCACCAGCAGAGATGTCACCTCACCCAGCTCCTACAATGAGCAGTTCTTC.

The CDR3 is CASSSRPIRGPLETQYF. CDR3 nucleotides: TGTGCCAGCAGCTCAAGACCAATACGGGGGCCTTTAGAGACCCAGTACTTC. J is TRBJ2-5 and V is TRBV7-3; the D gene could be TRBD1 or TRBD2 (6 bases each). Germline V gene sequence: CDR1 SGHTA, CDR2 FQGTGA. V was pared by 4 bases and J by 4 bases, with 22 bases between. CDR3 length equals 17 residues.

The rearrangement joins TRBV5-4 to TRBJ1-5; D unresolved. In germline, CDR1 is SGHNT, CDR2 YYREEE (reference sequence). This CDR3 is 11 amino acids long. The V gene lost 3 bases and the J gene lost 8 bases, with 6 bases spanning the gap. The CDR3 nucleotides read TGTGCCAGCAGCTCGAAGGAGCCCCAGCATTTT. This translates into CASSSKEPQHF.

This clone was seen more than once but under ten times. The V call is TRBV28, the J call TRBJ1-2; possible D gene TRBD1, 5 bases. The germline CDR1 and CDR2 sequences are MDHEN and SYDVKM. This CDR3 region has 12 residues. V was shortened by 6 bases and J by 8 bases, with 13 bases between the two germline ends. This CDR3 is CASRWGTTGYTF. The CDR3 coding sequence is TGTGCCAGCAGATGGGGGACGACAGGCTACACCTTC.

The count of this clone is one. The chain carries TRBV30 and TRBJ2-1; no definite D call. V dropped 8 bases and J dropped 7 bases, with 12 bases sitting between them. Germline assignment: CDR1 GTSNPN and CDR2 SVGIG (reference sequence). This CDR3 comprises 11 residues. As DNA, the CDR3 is TGTGCCCTAACGAAGTGGAATGAGCAGTTCTTC. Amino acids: CALTKWNEQFF.

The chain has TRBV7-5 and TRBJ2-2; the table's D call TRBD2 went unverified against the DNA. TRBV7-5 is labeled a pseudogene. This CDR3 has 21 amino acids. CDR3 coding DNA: TGTGTCAGAAGCGGCCCCAAAAGGACTAGCGGGAGACTATCGAACACCGGGGAGCTGTTTTTT. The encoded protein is CVRSGPKRTSGRLSNTGELFF.

CDR3 DNA sequence: TGTGCCAGCAGCTTAGTGCCAGCGGGAGTAAACAATGAGCAGTTCTTC. Amino acid sequence: CASSLVPAGVNNEQFF. J is TRBJ2-1 and V is TRBV7-2; 8 nucleotides agree with TRBD2. Looked up from germline, CDR1 is SGHTA and CDR2 is FQGNSA. V lost 1 base, J lost 5 bases, and 7 bases stayed unmatched. The CDR3 sequence is 16 residues long.

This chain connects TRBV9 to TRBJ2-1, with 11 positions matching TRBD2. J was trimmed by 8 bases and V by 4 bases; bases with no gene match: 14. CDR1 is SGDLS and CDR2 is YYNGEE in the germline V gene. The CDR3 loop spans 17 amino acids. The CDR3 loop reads CASSPRPPLAGVDEQFF. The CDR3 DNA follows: TGTGCCAGCAGCCCGAGGCCCCCACTAGCGGGAGTCGATGAGCAGTTCTTC.

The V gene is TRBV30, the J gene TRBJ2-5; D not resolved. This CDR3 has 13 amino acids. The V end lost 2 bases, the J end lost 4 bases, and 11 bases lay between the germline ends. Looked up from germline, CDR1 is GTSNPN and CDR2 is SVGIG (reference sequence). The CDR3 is CAWSHGLLETQYF. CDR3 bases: TGTGCCTGGAGTCACGGTCTTTTAGAGACCCAGTACTTC.

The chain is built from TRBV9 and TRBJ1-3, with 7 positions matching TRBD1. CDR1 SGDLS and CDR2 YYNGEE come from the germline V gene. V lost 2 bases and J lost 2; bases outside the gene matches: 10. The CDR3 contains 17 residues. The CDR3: CASSVGDSRPTGNTIYF. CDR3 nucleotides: TGTGCCAGCAGCGTCGGGGACAGCAGACCTACTGGAAACACCATATATTTT.

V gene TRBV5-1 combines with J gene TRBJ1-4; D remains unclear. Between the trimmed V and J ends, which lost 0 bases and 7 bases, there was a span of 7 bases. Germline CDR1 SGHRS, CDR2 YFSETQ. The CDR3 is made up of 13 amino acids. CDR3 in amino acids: CASSLGWGEKLFF. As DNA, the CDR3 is TGCGCCAGCAGCTTGGGATGGGGTGAAAAACTGTTTTTT.

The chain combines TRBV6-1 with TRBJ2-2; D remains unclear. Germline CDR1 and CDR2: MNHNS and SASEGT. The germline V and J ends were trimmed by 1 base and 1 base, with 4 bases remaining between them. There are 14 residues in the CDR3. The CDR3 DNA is TGTGCCAGCAGTGAAGTCCAGAACACCGGGGAGCTGTTTTTT. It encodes CASSEVQNTGELFF.

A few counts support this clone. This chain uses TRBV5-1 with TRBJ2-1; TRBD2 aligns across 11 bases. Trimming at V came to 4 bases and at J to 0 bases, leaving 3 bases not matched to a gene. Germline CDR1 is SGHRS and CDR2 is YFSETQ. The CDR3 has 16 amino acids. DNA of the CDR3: TGCGCCAGCAGCCATAGCGGGAGGGTCTCCTACAATGAGCAGTTCTTC. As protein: CASSHSGRVSYNEQFF.

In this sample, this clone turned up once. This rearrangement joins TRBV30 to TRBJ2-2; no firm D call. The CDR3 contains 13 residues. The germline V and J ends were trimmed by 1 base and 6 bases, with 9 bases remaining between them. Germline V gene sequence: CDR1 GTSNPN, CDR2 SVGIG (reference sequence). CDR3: CAWSGIWSGELFF. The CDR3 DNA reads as TGTGCCTGGAGTGGTATCTGGTCCGGGGAGCTGTTTTTT.